Each of the 9 T cell receptor beta chains below was sequenced from the same sample in a study of T cells in Graves' hyperthyroidism and ophthalmopathy. TCR beta CDR3 sequences were amplified from RNA transcripts. During a first-round RT-PCR of the TCR CDR3, the HTBI primer set was used. TCRdb called the multiplex PCR reads again in MiXCR, with one record for every CDR3 protein. The repertoire holds approximately 490,000 distinct CDR3 sequences, with 20% to 25% as singletons. Sequenced material: blood. These TCRs come from a woman between 70 and 85 years old with Graves' ophthalmopathy.

The chain carries TRBV7-9 and TRBJ2-1; the D is unclear. Trimming removed 5 bases at V and 0 bases at J, with 11 bases between. Germline lookup yields CDR1 SEHNR and CDR2 FQNEAQ (reference sequence). The CDR3 runs 15 residues. CDR3 nucleotides: TGTGCCAGCAGCCCACACTGGAGCTCCTACAATGAGCAGTTCTTC. Its translation is CASSPHWSSYNEQFF.

In this sample, this clonotype turned up a few times. The chain is built from TRBV6-2 or TRBV6-3 and TRBJ1-1; TRBD1 is a possible D gene (5 bases). V lost 6 bases and J lost 1, with 12 bases in between. CDR1 and CDR2 from the germline V gene are MNHEY and SVGEGT. CDR3 length equals 14 residues. CDR3 bases: TGTGCCAGCAGGCCCCCGGGACGGAACACTGAAGCTTTCTTT. Protein sequence: CASRPPGRNTEAFF.

The chain joins TRBV18 to TRBJ2-3; 9 nucleotides agree with TRBD2. The CDR3 has 16 residues. Trimming at V came to 3 bases and at J to 5 bases, leaving 9 bases not matched to a gene. Germline V gives CDR1 KGHSH, CDR2 LQKENI. For the CDR3, the DNA is TGTGCCAGCTCACCGTTAGCGGGAGCAAGCGGAGATACGCAGTATTTT. Translation: CASSPLAGASGDTQYF.

This clonotype has a handful of counts. The genes are TRBV6-1 and TRBJ1-4, with 8 bases that match TRBD1. Germline values: CDR1 MNHNS, CDR2 SASEGT. V shed 6 bases and J 8 bases; nucleotides not matched to a gene: 11. This CDR3 region has 15 residues. The CDR3 here is CASRLTGVGGEKLFF. DNA of the CDR3: TGTGCCAGCAGGCTGACAGGGGTCGGGGGGGAAAAACTGTTTTTT.

V and J are TRBV30 and TRBJ2-1; D gene unclear. V shed 0 bases and J shed 6 bases, with 6 bases lying between them. Germline V gene lookup returns CDR1 GTSNPN and CDR2 SVGIG (reference sequence). The CDR3 extends over 12 amino acids. The CDR3 DNA reads TGTGCCTGGAGTGTACTTAGCAATGAGCAGTTCTTC. Protein sequence: CAWSVLSNEQFF. The full variable domain, completed using reference TRBV30 and TRBJ2-1, is SQTIHQWPATLVQPVGSPLSLECTVEGTSNPNLYWYRQAAGRGLQLLFYSVGIGQISSEVPQNLSASRPQDRQFILSSKKLLLSDSGFYLCAWSVLSNEQFFGPGTRLTVL.

This clonotype has more than one count but fewer than ten. V is TRBV2 and J is TRBJ2-5; TRBD2 matches 8 bases. The CDR3 loop spans 15 amino acids. The germline V gene encodes CDR1 SNHLY and CDR2 FYNNEI. Trimming took 4 bases from V and 4 from J; bases not matched to a gene: 8. DNA of the CDR3: TGTGCCAGCAGTGTAATGGCGGGAGGAACAGAGACCCAGTACTTC. Residues: CASSVMAGGTETQYF.

The rearrangement uses TRBV5-1 and TRBJ2-1; 11 nucleotides align to TRBD2. Germline lookup yields CDR1 SGHRS and CDR2 YFSETQ. The CDR3 is made up of 15 amino acids. V dropped 2 bases and J dropped 7; count of bases not matched to a gene: 5. The CDR3 reads CASSFHSGRVNEQFF. Here the CDR3 DNA reads TGCGCCAGCAGCTTTCATAGCGGGAGGGTTAATGAGCAGTTCTTC.

This clonotype was observed a few times. The chain combines TRBV19 with TRBJ1-5; perhaps TRBD1 as D (5 bases). Trimming shortened V by 9 bases and J by 4 bases, and 10 bases separated the two germline ends. This CDR3 is built from 12 residues. Germline-derived CDR1 and CDR2 are LNHDA and SQIVND (reference sequence). The CDR3 reads CARVKGNQPQHF. The CDR3 DNA is TGTGCCAGGGTGAAGGGGAATCAGCCCCAGCATTTT.

This clonotype was recorded a few times. The chain combines TRBV6-1 with TRBJ2-5; 14 bases map to TRBD2. J lost 4 bases, V lost 5 bases, and 9 bases had no gene match. The CDR3 consists of 17 residues. Germline V lookup: CDR1 MNHNS, CDR2 SASEGT. As DNA, the CDR3 is TGTGCCAGCAGTAGGGGACTAGCGGGAGTGTTGGGAGAGACCCAGTACTTC. Protein product: CASSRGLAGVLGETQYF.